This is a list of T cell receptor beta chains from one sample in a study of regulatory T cells in long-lasting Graves disease. TCRdb ran MiXCR on the multiplex PCR reads and lists one entry per CDR3 protein. Of 350,000 to 500,000 distinct CDR3 sequences listed, 21% are singletons. Sequencing was performed on peripheral blood mononuclear cells (PBMCs), taken when the disease was refractory, from a patient treated with antithyroid drugs. These receptors all stem from a female donor with Graves disease. CDR3s include the opening cysteine and the closing phenylalanine or tryptophan. The D gene is left open where the match is weak. Size tells how often a clone was seen (once, few, many) or the class of an expanded clone, and some rows leave it out.

D gene	V gene	J gene	clone size	CDR3 protein	CDR3 DNA
TRBD2	TRBV7-9	TRBJ2-1	NA	CASSWTSGRTSYELLQFF	TGTGCCAGCAGCTGGACTAGCGGGAGAACCTCCTACGAGCTGTTGCAGTTCTTC
NA	TRBV28	TRBJ2-3	NA	CASSFTGSTDTQYF	TGTGCCAGCAGTTTCACGGGGAGCACAGATACGCAGTATTTT
NA	TRBV29-1	TRBJ1-1	few	CSVAKEQFNTEAFF	TGCAGCGTTGCTAAGGAACAGTTTAACACTGAAGCTTTCTTT
TRBD1	TRBV28	TRBJ1-2	many	CASSRTDRSNYGYTF	TGTGCCAGCAGCCGTACGGACAGGTCTAACTATGGCTACACCTTC
NA	TRBV5-1	TRBJ1-5	few	CASSLEGRDQPQHF	TGCGCCAGCAGCTTGGAGGGGAGGGATCAGCCCCAGCATTTT
NA	TRBV28	TRBJ2-7	NA	CASRDREQYF	TGTGCCAGCAGGGACCGGGAGCAGTACTTC
NA	TRBV2	TRBJ1-5	many	CASSTDGNQPQHF	TGTGCCAGCAGTACCGACGGAAATCAGCCCCAGCATTTT
TRBD1	TRBV27	TRBJ2-7	NA	CASSLSQGNYEQYF	TGTGCCAGCAGTCTCTCACAGGGGAACTACGAGCAGTACTTC
NA	TRBV11-2	TRBJ2-2	many	CASSSPTAGFGELFF	TGTGCCAGCAGCTCCCCGACGGCAGGTTTTGGGGAGCTGTTTTTT
TRBD1	TRBV5-1	TRBJ2-7	many	CASSLEQTGVDEQYF	TGCGCCAGCAGCTTGGAACAGACAGGGGTGGACGAGCAGTACTTC
NA	TRBV5-6	TRBJ2-5	many	CASRSGLQETQYF	TGTGCCAGCAGATCGGGACTGCAAGAGACCCAGTACTTC
NA	TRBV20-1	TRBJ2-2	NA	CSAKTGREAGELFF	TGCAGTGCTAAGACTGGGCGGGAAGCCGGGGAGCTGTTTTTT
NA	TRBV28	TRBJ1-5	few	CASEQASYSNQPQHF	TGTGCCAGCGAACAGGCAAGCTATAGCAATCAGCCCCAGCATTTT
NA	TRBV25-1	TRBJ1-5	many	CASQGLGNSNQPQHF	TGTGCCAGCCAGGGACTGGGTAATAGCAATCAGCCCCAGCATTTT
NA	TRBV4-1	TRBJ2-7	NA	CASSQVGKSSEQYF	TGCGCCAGCAGCCAAGTGGGGAAGTCGAGCGAGCAGTACTTC
TRBD2	TRBV28	TRBJ2-7	NA	CASSFPPSGSRLLSYEQYF	TGTGCCAGCAGTTTCCCCCCTAGCGGGAGCCGCCTCCTCTCCTACGAGCAGTACTTC
NA	TRBV13	TRBJ1-4	many	CASSRDREKLFF	TGTGCCAGCAGCCGCGACAGAGAAAAACTGTTTTTT
NA	TRBV30	TRBJ2-1	NA	CAWEGASSEFSYNEQFF	TGTGCCTGGGAGGGGGCTTCTAGCGAATTCTCCTACAATGAGCAGTTCTTC
TRBD1	TRBV20-1	TRBJ2-1	NA	CSASPTGGEKSNYNEQFF	TGCAGTGCCAGCCCCACAGGGGGCGAAAAATCTAATTACAATGAGCAGTTCTTC